This is a list of T cell receptor beta chains from one sample in a study of blood T cell repertoires in COVID-19. Method: immunoSEQ multiplex PCR; TCRdb's copy keeps in-frame clones and lacks some. The sample holds some 200,000 clones; 88% are singletons and the top ten take around 6%. Sequenced sample: peripheral blood. All receptors derive from a man in his forties with active or convalescent COVID-19. Both conserved end residues are part of each CDR3. D genes are given only for firm matches. The size entry is marked missing in some rows and otherwise reads once, few, many or a size class.

d_gene	len	v_gene	abundance	j_gene	CDR3aa	CDR3nt
.	15	TRBV19	.	TRBJ1-1	CASSRIKGGATEAFF	TGTGCCAGTAGTCGTATAAAAGGGGGGGCGACTGAAGCTTTCTTT
.	11	TRBV6-6	once	TRBJ1-2	CASRNGYGYTF	TGTGCCAGCAGGAACGGGTATGGCTACACCTTC
TRBD1	12	TRBV28	.	TRBJ2-1	CASRVTGSEQFF	TGTGCCAGCAGGGTGACAGGGAGTGAGCAGTTCTTC
.	15	TRBV19	.	TRBJ2-5	CASSMRLATQETQYF	TGTGCCAGTAGTATGAGGCTAGCGACGCAAGAGACCCAGTACTTC
TRBD2	18	TRBV24-1	.	TRBJ2-3	CATSDPIGAGGPPDTQYF	TGTGCCACCAGTGACCCTATCGGGGCGGGAGGGCCCCCAGATACGCAGTATTTT
TRBD2	16	TRBV7-2	.	TRBJ2-1	CASSLVVGGFPNEQFF	TGTGCCAGCAGCTTAGTGGTGGGGGGGTTTCCCAATGAGCAGTTCTTC
.	12	TRBV24-1	.	TRBJ1-5	CATSLPGSPQHF	TGTGCCACCAGTCTTCCCGGTAGCCCCCAGCATTTT
TRBD2	17	TRBV7-9	.	TRBJ2-5	CASSLAASGRAQETQYF	TGTGCCAGCAGCTTAGCGGCTAGCGGGAGGGCCCAGGAGACCCAGTACTTC
TRBD2	14	TRBV9	.	TRBJ2-3	CASSVTSGKDTQYF	TGTGCCAGCAGCGTAACTAGCGGAAAAGATACGCAGTATTTT
TRBD2	19	TRBV4-2	.	TRBJ2-3	CASSQEAFRRASGVDTQYF	TGTGCCAGCAGCCAAGAAGCATTTAGGCGGGCTAGCGGGGTGGATACGCAGTATTTT
TRBD1	15	TRBV24-1	.	TRBJ2-3	CATSGTGTGEDTQYF	TGTGCCACCAGTGGCACCGGGACAGGGGAAGATACGCAGTATTTT
TRBD2	16	TRBV6-5	once	TRBJ2-7	CASSYTGGGVSYEQYF	TGTGCCAGCAGTTACACGGGGGGAGGAGTCTCCTACGAGCAGTACTTC
TRBD1	16	TRBV7-2	.	TRBJ2-3	CASSLYNRGGTDTQYF	TGTGCCAGCAGCTTATATAACAGGGGGGGCACAGATACGCAGTATTTT
TRBD1	16	TRBV19	few	TRBJ1-5	CASSIWTGTGNQPQHF	TGTGCCAGTAGTATTTGGACAGGGACAGGCAATCAGCCCCAGCATTTT
TRBD1	16	TRBV5-6	.	TRBJ1-2	CASSQSGTGHFYGYTF	TGTGCCAGCAGTCAGTCCGGGACAGGGCACTTCTATGGCTACACCTTC
.	15	TRBV2	.	TRBJ1-2	CASITGQRTNYGYTF	TGTGCCAGCATCACGGGACAAAGGACCAACTATGGCTACACCTTC
.	14	TRBV6-6	.	TRBJ1-4	CASSQGFRNEKLFF	TGTGCCAGCAGCCAGGGATTCAGGAATGAAAAACTGTTTTTT
.	16	TRBV30	once	TRBJ1-2	CAWSSPLGRFNYGYTF	TGTGCCTGGAGTTCCCCCTTGGGGCGCTTTAACTATGGCTACACCTTC
.	15	TRBV7-2	few	TRBJ2-1	CASSSRGSSYNEQFF	TGTGCCAGCAGCTCCCGGGGGAGCTCCTACAATGAGCAGTTCTTC
TRBD1	14	TRBV24-1	once	TRBJ1-5	CATGTEYSNQPQHF	TGTGCCACGGGGACAGAGTATAGCAATCAGCCCCAGCATTTT
.	13	TRBV5-4	.	TRBJ2-3	CASSFAGPNTQYF	TGTGCCAGCAGCTTCGCAGGGCCTAATACGCAGTATTTT
.	16	TRBV6-6	.	TRBJ1-5	CASSYSISAANQPQHF	TGTGCCAGCAGTTACTCTATTTCGGCGGCCAATCAGCCCCAGCATTTT
TRBD1	14	TRBV2	.	TRBJ1-4	CASKEGQGNEKLFF	TGTGCCAGCAAAGAGGGACAGGGTAATGAAAAACTGTTTTTT
.	14	TRBV7-9	.	TRBJ1-1	CASSLLQPFLGAFF	TGTGCCAGCAGCTTATTACAGCCTTTTTTGGGTGCTTTCTTT
.	15	TRBV27	.	TRBJ1-5	CASSLSGSSNQPQHF	TGTGCCAGCAGTTTATCGGGGAGTAGCAATCAGCCCCAGCATTTT
.	14	TRBV2	.	TRBJ1-5	CASQGGISNQPQHF	TGTGCCAGCCAAGGGGGAATAAGCAATCAGCCCCAGCATTTT
.	14	TRBV7-2	once	TRBJ1-2	CASRGGPARDGYTF	TGTGCCAGCAGGGGGGGTCCGGCTCGTGATGGCTACACCTTC
TRBD2	14	TRBV15	.	TRBJ2-5	CATSRDAGRETQYF	TGTGCCACCAGCAGAGATGCCGGGAGGGAGACCCAGTACTTC
TRBD1	15	TRBV3-1/TRBV3-2	.	TRBJ1-6	CASSPRDRVPSPLHF	TGTGCCAGCAGCCCCAGGGACAGGGTGCCGTCACCCCTCCACTTT
.	12	TRBV2	.	TRBJ1-1	CASSGTTAEAFF	TGTGCCAGCAGTGGAACTACGGCCGAAGCTTTCTTT
TRBD2	18	TRBV4-2	.	TRBJ2-1	CASSPAKLAGGHIGEQFF	TGTGCCAGCAGCCCCGCCAAACTAGCGGGGGGGCACATAGGTGAGCAGTTCTTC
.	13	TRBV21-1	.	TRBJ1-1	CASSSPRVSGAFF	TGTGCCAGCAGCTCTCCCAGGGTGTCTGGAGCTTTCTTT
TRBD1	14	TRBV7-3	.	TRBJ2-1	CASSLPGQGAPWFF	TGTGCCAGCAGCTTACCCGGACAGGGGGCCCCCTGGTTCTTC
.	14	TRBV19	.	TRBJ1-1	CASSSPAGRTEAFF	TGTGCCAGTAGTAGTCCGGCAGGGCGGACTGAAGCTTTCTTT
.	17	TRBV7-8	.	TRBJ2-1	CASSLGSVWEDYNEQFF	TGTGCCAGCAGCTTAGGATCCGTCTGGGAGGATTACAATGAGCAGTTCTTC
.	14	TRBV4-3	.	TRBJ2-7	CASSHTSRTHEQYF	TGCGCCAGCAGCCATACTAGTCGAACCCACGAGCAGTACTTC
.	15	TRBV5-4	.	TRBJ1-4	CASSLGGSTNEKLFF	TGTGCCAGCAGCTTGGGGGGCTCAACTAATGAAAAACTGTTTTTT
.	12	TRBV30	.	TRBJ2-1	CAWSSTANEQFF	TGTGCCTGGAGCTCGACAGCTAATGAGCAGTTCTTC
.	15	TRBV5-1	.	TRBJ2-2	CASSLDGLNTGELFF	TGCGCCAGCAGCTTGGACGGACTGAACACCGGGGAGCTGTTTTTT
.	16	TRBV5-4	.	TRBJ1-4	CASSFTTGARNEKLFF	TGTGCCAGCAGCTTCACAACAGGCGCACGAAATGAAAAACTGTTTTTT
TRBD1	15	TRBV11-2	.	TRBJ2-1	CASSPFLGQADEQFF	TGTGCCAGCAGCCCGTTTCTTGGACAGGCCGATGAGCAGTTCTTC
.	15	TRBV4-2	.	TRBJ1-6	CASSQDTSGNSPLHF	TGTGCCAGCAGCCAAGATACTAGCGGGAATTCACCCCTCCACTTT
.	14	TRBV27	.	TRBJ2-7	CASSLGAGLYEQYF	TGTGCCAGCAGTTTAGGGGCAGGTCTCTACGAGCAGTACTTC
TRBD1	16	TRBV7-2	.	TRBJ1-4	CASSPRGTATNEKLFF	TGTGCCAGCAGCCCCCGTGGGACAGCAACTAATGAAAAACTGTTTTTT
.	15	TRBV10-3	.	TRBJ1-3	CAISEANTAGNTIYF	TGTGCCATCAGTGAGGCCAATACGGCTGGAAACACCATATATTTT
.	13	TRBV11-2	few	TRBJ1-1	CASSLSTEDEVFF	TGTGCCAGCAGCTTATCGACAGAAGACGAAGTTTTCTTT
TRBD1	14	TRBV24-1	.	TRBJ1-5	CATSMGQGNQPQHF	TGTGCCACCAGTATGGGACAGGGGAATCAGCCCCAGCATTTT
.	14	TRBV28	once	TRBJ1-6	CASGRMQGQSPLHF	TGTGCCAGCGGCAGAATGCAGGGCCAGTCACCCCTCCACTTT
TRBD1	14	TRBV7-2	.	TRBJ1-1	CASRRDRGGTEAFF	TGTGCCAGCAGAAGGGACAGGGGTGGCACTGAAGCTTTCTTT
TRBD1	16	TRBV24-1	.	TRBJ2-7	CATSDFSGTGHYEQYF	TGTGCCACCAGTGATTTTTCCGGGACAGGGCACTACGAGCAGTACTTC
.	14	TRBV4-1	.	TRBJ1-1	CASSREGGSTEAFF	TGCGCCAGCAGCCGCGAGGGGGGGTCCACTGAAGCTTTCTTT